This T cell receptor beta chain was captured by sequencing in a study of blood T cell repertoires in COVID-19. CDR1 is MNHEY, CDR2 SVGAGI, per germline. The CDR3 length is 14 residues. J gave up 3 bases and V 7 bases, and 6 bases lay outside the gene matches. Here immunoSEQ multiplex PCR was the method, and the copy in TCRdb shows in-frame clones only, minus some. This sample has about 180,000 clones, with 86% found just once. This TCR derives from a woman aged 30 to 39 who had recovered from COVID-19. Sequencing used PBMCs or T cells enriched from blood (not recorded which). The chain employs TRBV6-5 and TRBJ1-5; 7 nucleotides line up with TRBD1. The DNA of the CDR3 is TGTGCCAGCAACGGACAGGCCCCCAATCAGCCCCAGCATTTT. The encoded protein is CASNGQAPNQPQHF.